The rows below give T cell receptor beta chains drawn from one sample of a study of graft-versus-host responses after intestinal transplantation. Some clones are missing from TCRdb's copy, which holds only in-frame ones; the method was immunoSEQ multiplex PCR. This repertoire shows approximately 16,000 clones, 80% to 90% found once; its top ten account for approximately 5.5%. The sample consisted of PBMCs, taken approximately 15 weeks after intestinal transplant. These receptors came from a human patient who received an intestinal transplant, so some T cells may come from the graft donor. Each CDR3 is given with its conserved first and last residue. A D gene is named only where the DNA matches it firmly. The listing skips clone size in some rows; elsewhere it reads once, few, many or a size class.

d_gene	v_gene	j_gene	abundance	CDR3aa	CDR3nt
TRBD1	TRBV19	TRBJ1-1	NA	CARPCGTGTYEEPNTEAFF	TGTGCCAGGCCGTGCGGGACAGGGACGTACGAGGAACCGAACACTGAAGCTTTCTTT
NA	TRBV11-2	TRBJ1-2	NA	CASSLGAGSYGYTF	TGTGCCAGCAGCTTAGGGGCAGGGTCCTATGGCTACACCTTC
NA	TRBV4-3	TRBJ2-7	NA	CASSQGPSGTSYEQYF	TGCGCCAGCAGCCAAGGGCCAAGCGGGACATCCTACGAGCAGTACTTC
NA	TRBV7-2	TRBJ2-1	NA	CASSLAYSSYNEQFF	TGTGCCAGCAGCCTAGCGTATAGCTCCTACAATGAGCAGTTCTTC
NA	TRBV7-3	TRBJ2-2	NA	CASSLINSGELFF	TGTGCCAGCAGCCTCATAAACTCCGGGGAGCTGTTTTTT
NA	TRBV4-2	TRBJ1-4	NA	CASSQAITGGEKLFF	TGTGCCAGCAGCCAGGCAATCACGGGGGGTGAAAAACTGTTTTTT
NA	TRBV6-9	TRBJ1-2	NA	CASYPGGRGGYTF	TGTGCCAGCTATCCGGGAGGGCGTGGCGGCTACACCTTC
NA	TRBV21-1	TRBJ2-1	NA	CASSKDTSGGSWNEQFF	TGTGCCAGCAGCAAAGACACTAGCGGGGGATCCTGGAATGAGCAGTTCTTC
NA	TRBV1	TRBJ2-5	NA	CTSGHGLAGEGEQYF	TGCACCAGCGGCCACGGACTAGCGGGAGAGGGGGAGCAGTACTTC
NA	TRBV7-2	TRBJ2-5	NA	CASSLAGRGQGIRETQYF	TGTGCCAGCAGCTTAGCGGGAAGGGGTCAGGGAATCCGGGAGACCCAGTACTTC
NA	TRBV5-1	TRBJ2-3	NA	CASRTAGERTDTQYF	TGCGCCAGCAGGACGGCGGGCGAGAGGACAGATACGCAGTATTTT
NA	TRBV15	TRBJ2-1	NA	CATSRGELEQFF	TGTGCCACCAGCAGAGGGGAGCTTGAGCAGTTCTTC
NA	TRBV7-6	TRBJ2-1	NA	CASSLVRQVPSYNEQFF	TGTGCCAGCAGCTTAGTTAGACAGGTTCCCTCCTACAATGAGCAGTTCTTC
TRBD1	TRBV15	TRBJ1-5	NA	CATSRLRGIFGGQPQHF	TGTGCCACCAGCAGACTCAGGGGGATCTTTGGGGGTCAGCCCCAGCATTTT
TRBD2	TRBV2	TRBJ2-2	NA	CASKTSGSNTGELFF	TGTGCCAGCAAGACTAGCGGTTCGAACACCGGGGAGCTGTTTTTT
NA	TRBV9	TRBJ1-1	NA	CASSVGGSGEAFF	TGTGCCAGCAGCGTAGGGGGGTCTGGGGAAGCTTTCTTT
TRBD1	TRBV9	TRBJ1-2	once	CASSVGQAYGYTF	TGTGCCAGCAGCGTGGGACAGGCTTATGGCTACACCTTC
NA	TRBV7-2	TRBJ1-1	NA	CASSSWRMNTEAFF	TGTGCCAGCAGCTCCTGGAGGATGAACACTGAAGCTTTCTTT
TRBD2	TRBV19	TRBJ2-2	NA	CASSFRLAYTGELFF	TGTGCCAGTAGTTTTCGACTAGCTTACACCGGGGAGCTGTTTTTT
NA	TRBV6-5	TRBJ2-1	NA	CASTSRGQSYNEQFF	TGTGCCAGCACCTCCCGAGGGCAGAGCTACAATGAGCAGTTCTTC
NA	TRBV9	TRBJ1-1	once	CASSETGSMNTEAFF	TGTGCCAGCAGCGAGACAGGTTCCATGAACACTGAAGCTTTCTTT
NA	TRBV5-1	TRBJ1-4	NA	CASRPATNEKLFF	TGCGCCAGCCGACCTGCAACTAATGAAAAACTGTTTTTT
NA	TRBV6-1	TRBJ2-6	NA	CASSAGSSGANVLTF	TGTGCCAGCAGTGCCGGGAGCTCTGGGGCCAACGTCCTGACTTTC
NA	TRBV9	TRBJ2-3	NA	CASSSHPLDTQYF	TGTGCCAGTAGCAGCCATCCCCTTGATACGCAGTATTTT
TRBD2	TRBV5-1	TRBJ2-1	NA	CASSLARWLAGIDEQFF	TGCGCCAGCAGCTTGGCCAGATGGCTAGCGGGAATCGATGAGCAGTTCTTC
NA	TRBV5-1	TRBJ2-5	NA	CVSSPGQPIIQYF	TGCGTCAGCAGCCCTGGACAGCCCATAATCCAGTACTTC
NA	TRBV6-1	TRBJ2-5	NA	CASSEFPDAEETQYF	TGTGCCAGCAGCGAATTTCCGGACGCCGAGGAGACCCAGTACTTC
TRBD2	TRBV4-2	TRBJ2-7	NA	CASSRGLAGGSSYEQYF	TGTGCCAGCAGCCGAGGACTAGCGGGAGGTTCCTCCTACGAGCAGTACTTC
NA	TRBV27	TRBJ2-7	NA	CASSWSGEYEQYF	TGTGCCAGCAGTTGGTCGGGGGAATACGAGCAGTACTTC
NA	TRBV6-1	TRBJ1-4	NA	CVSIIRTDGREKLFF	TGTGTCAGCATCATTCGGACAGATGGCCGTGAAAAACTGTTTTTT
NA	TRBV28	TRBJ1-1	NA	CASSLGGNTEAFF	TGTGCCAGCAGTTTAGGGGGGAACACTGAAGCTTTCTTT